This T cell receptor beta chain was observed in a study of cytomegalovirus exposure and HLA in healthy donors. Researchers ran the PCR with 60 Vbeta and 13 Jbeta primers. Profiled with immunoSEQ multiplex PCR; TCRdb holds only in-frame clones, not every one. Here the sample spans some 120,000 clones, 80% being singletons. Germline CDR1 reads SGHAT; CDR2 reads FQDESV (reference sequence). This CDR3 has 14 amino acids. With 1 base removed from V and 7 bases from J, the gap between germline ends came to 11 bases. Study-wide findings and caveats: Earlier analysis yielded a pattern in which most TCR beta V segments were productive about 90% or about 30% of the time.

As concerns this clone: Its antigen remains unidentified.

Sequencing used PBMCs. The V and J genes are TRBV11-1 and TRBJ2-1; D may be TRBD2 (6 bases). The sequence was collected from a man younger than 45 in good health and CMV-seronegative. The CDR3 coding sequence is TGTGCCAGCAGCTTAGGGAGGGAAGCGAATGAGCAGTTCTTC. Translation gives CASSLGREANEQFF.